This TCR beta chain was recovered during a study of technical replicates of blood from a handful of donors. With 1 base clipped from V and 7 bases from J, the junction kept 6 bases outside the gene matches. The length of the CDR3 is 13 residues. Germline V gene sequence: CDR1 SQVTM, CDR2 ANQGSEA. Method: immunoSEQ multiplex PCR; TCRdb's copy keeps in-frame clones and lacks some. The sample lists tens of thousands of clones, 88% seen once, with 4.6% in the top ten. The specimen sequenced was PBMCs. This sequence was found in a human donor in good health. Some clones in this sample may be carry-over from other donors' samples. The chain uses TRBV29-1 and TRBJ1-2; 7 bases match TRBD1. The CDR3 DNA sequence: TGCAGCGTTGAAGGGGGCAGGGGGGCTGGCTACACCTTC. Its protein is CSVEGGRGAGYTF. The whole variable domain, filled in from reference TRBV29-1 and TRBJ1-2, reads SAVISQKPSRDICQRGTSLTIQCQVDSQVTMMFWYRQQPGQSLTLIATANQGSEATYESGFVIDKFPISRPNLTFSTLTVSNMSPEDSSIYLCSVEGGRGAGYTFGSGTRLTVV.